A single sample is the source of the 30 T cell receptor beta chains below, sequenced in a study of T cell responses to AZD1222 COVID-19 vaccine. Measured with immunoSEQ multiplex PCR; TCRdb has only the in-frame clones, and not every one. The sample holds around 180,000 clones, approximately 90% seen once. The sample in question was peripheral blood, obtained on day 0 of AZD1222 vaccination. Receptor source: an adult in good health.

Written as DNA, the CDR3 is TGTGCCAGCAGCGGGAAGCTAGCGGGAAGCACAGATACGCAGTATTTT. Encoded protein: CASSGKLAGSTDTQYF. This chain links TRBV7-2 with TRBJ2-3, with 9 bases fitting TRBD2. The CDR3 totals 16 residues. CDR1 SGHTA and CDR2 FQGNSA come from the germline V gene. After removal of 5 bases from V and 0 bases from J, the junction contained 6 bases not matched to a gene.

V gene TRBV5-1 combines with J gene TRBJ2-1; TRBD2 agrees at 12 bases. CDR1 is SGHRS, CDR2 YFSETQ, per germline. V shed 2 bases and J 7 bases; nucleotides not matched to a gene: 7. The CDR3 is made up of 16 amino acids. The CDR3 loop reads CASSFGLAGGRNEQFF. CDR3 bases: TGCGCCAGCAGCTTCGGCCTAGCGGGGGGGCGTAATGAGCAGTTCTTC. Using reference TRBV5-1 and TRBJ2-1 for the parts outside the CDR3, the full variable domain is KAGVTQTPRYLIKTRGQQVTLSCSPISGHRSVSWYQQTPGQGLQFLFEYFSETQRNKGNFPGRFSGRQFSNSRSEMNVSTLELGDSALYLCASSFGLAGGRNEQFFGPGTRLTVL.

The gene calls are TRBV28 and TRBJ2-2; the match to TRBD2 covers 10 bases. J gave up 6 bases and V 11 bases, and 9 bases lay outside the gene matches. The V gene's germline CDR1 is MDHEN and CDR2 SYDVKM. The CDR3 length is 14 residues. The CDR3 reads CASGLAGVSGELFF. CDR3 nucleotide sequence: TGTGCCTCGGGGCTAGCGGGAGTCTCCGGGGAGCTGTTTTTT.

The chain recombines TRBV27 with TRBJ1-6; D is ambiguous. V lost 4 bases and J 11 bases, leaving 15 bases between the germline ends. The V gene's germline CDR1 is MNHEY and CDR2 SMNVEV (reference sequence). This CDR3 region has 14 residues. CDR3 coding DNA: TGTGCCAGCAGTTGGTCCAGGCAGCAAACACCCCTCCACTTT. Translated: CASSWSRQQTPLHF.

J is TRBJ2-2 and V is TRBV10-1, with a weak D call TRBD2 (6 bases). Deletions cut 0 bases from V and 4 bases from J, with 9 bases between. Germline CDR1 and CDR2: WNHNN and SYGVQD (reference sequence). CDR3 size: 15 residues. CDR3 nucleotide sequence: TGCGCCAGCAGTGAGTCCGGACTACCCACCGGGGAGCTGTTTTTT. It yields the protein CASSESGLPTGELFF.

The CDR3 DNA sequence: TGTGCCAGCAGCTTGGAGCCGGGGAGCTCCTATAATTCACCCCTCCACTTT. It codes for CASSLEPGSSYNSPLHF. The chain recombines TRBV5-6 with TRBJ1-6; D is unclear. Germline assignment: CDR1 SGHDT and CDR2 YYEEEE. The CDR3 covers 17 residues. V shed 0 bases and J shed 0 bases, with 10 bases lying between them.

V and J are TRBV24-1 and TRBJ2-1; 7 bases are a match to TRBD2. After removal of 7 bases from V and 0 bases from J, the junction contained 5 bases not matched to a gene. The CDR3 totals 15 residues. CDR1 KGHDR and CDR2 SFDVKD come from the germline V gene. CDR3 loop: CATSAGGGSYNEQFF. CDR3 in DNA: TGTGCCACCAGCGCGGGCGGGGGCTCCTACAATGAGCAGTTCTTC.

V and J are TRBV6-5 and TRBJ2-3; D possibly corresponds to TRBD2 (6 bases). The V end was cut by 4 bases, the J end by 5 bases, with 16 bases between. This CDR3 spans 15 amino acids. Per germline, CDR1 MNHEY and CDR2 SVGAGI. In DNA form, the CDR3 reads TGTGCCAGCAGTTCCTCGGGAGCCCCGGGAGATACGCAGTATTTT. This sequence encodes CASSSSGAPGDTQYF.

The chain employs TRBV19 and TRBJ2-3, with D perhaps matching TRBD1 (5 bases). The V end lost 1 base, the J end lost 7 bases, and 15 bases lay between the germline ends. Per the germline V gene, CDR1 is LNHDA and CDR2 is SQIVND (reference sequence). The CDR3 extends over 15 amino acids. CDR3 bases: TGTGCCAGTAGTATAGGCCAGGGCTTTTATTATACGCAGTATTTT. Its protein product is CASSIGQGFYYTQYF.

This chain links TRBV13 with TRBJ1-1; no clear D gene. The CDR3 contains 13 residues. The V end was cut by 6 bases, the J end by 1 base, with 9 bases between. The V gene's germline CDR1 is PRHDT and CDR2 FYEKMQ (reference sequence). CDR3: CASRFAQNTEAFF. In nucleotides, the CDR3 is TGTGCCAGCAGGTTTGCACAGAACACTGAAGCTTTCTTT.

This clone was observed a handful of times. The chain recombines TRBV11-2 with TRBJ1-6; 9 positions match TRBD1. The CDR3 totals 16 residues. Germline V gene lookup returns CDR1 SGHAT and CDR2 FQNNGV. J lost 9 bases, V lost 0 bases, and 6 bases had no gene match. In nucleotides, the CDR3 is TGTGCCAGCAGCTTAGACCCGGACAGGGGTCGTTCACCCCTCCACTTT. Translated, it gives CASSLDPDRGRSPLHF.

The chain carries TRBV9 and TRBJ2-7; tentatively, D is TRBD2 (5 bases). The CDR3 is made up of 14 amino acids. The germline V gene has CDR1 SGDLS and CDR2 YYNGEE. V was cut by 3 bases and J by 2 bases, with 12 bases left in between. The CDR3 is CASSARGTTYEQYF. CDR3 in DNA: TGTGCCAGCAGCGCCCGGGGAACGACCTACGAGCAGTACTTC.

CDR3 sequence: CASSLRDSTYSPLHF. The CDR3 nucleotides read TGTGCCAGCAGCCTTAGAGACAGTACCTATTCACCCCTCCACTTT. This chain uses TRBV6-5 with TRBJ1-6, with a weak D call TRBD1 (5 bases). V lost 6 bases to trimming and J lost 8 bases, with 17 bases between them. The germline V gene has CDR1 MNHEY and CDR2 SVGAGI. The CDR3 runs 15 residues.

V gene TRBV5-8 combines with J gene TRBJ2-2, with D tentatively TRBD1 (5 bases). This CDR3 is built from 15 residues. V was pared by 6 bases and J by 2 bases, with 14 bases between. Germline V gives CDR1 SGHTS, CDR2 YDEGEE. Here the CDR3 reads CASNPWQGNTGELFF. CDR3 nucleotide sequence: TGTGCCAGCAACCCGTGGCAGGGTAACACCGGGGAGCTGTTTTTT.

The genes are TRBV6-6 and TRBJ2-7; 10 bases map to TRBD2. CDR3 length: 16 amino acids. CDR1 and CDR2 from the germline V gene are MNHNY and SVGAGI (reference sequence). V dropped 2 bases and J dropped 2; count of bases not matched to a gene: 6. The CDR3 bases are TGTGCCAGCAGTTACGTCGGGGGACTAGCGCCCTACGAGCAGTACTTC. This codes for CASSYVGGLAPYEQYF.

This clone was observed a single time. The rearrangement joins TRBV7-3 to TRBJ2-1; 12 bases agree with TRBD2. Per germline, CDR1 SGHTA and CDR2 FQGTGA. This CDR3 region has 20 residues. Unmatched junction bases numbered 14, after V lost 5 bases and J lost 0 bases. The CDR3 coding sequence is TGTGCCAGCAGCCCCCGGACTAGCGGGAACACGGGGAGCTCCTACAATGAGCAGTTCTTC. It yields the protein CASSPRTSGNTGSSYNEQFF.

V and J are TRBV24-1 and TRBJ1-5; 8 positions match TRBD1. Trimming cost V 3 bases and J 2 bases; bases outside gene matches: 8. CDR3 size: 17 residues. CDR1 is KGHDR and CDR2 is SFDVKD in the germline V gene. CDR3 loop: CATSDTQQGVGNQPQHF. CDR3 bases: TGTGCCACCAGTGATACCCAACAGGGGGTGGGCAATCAGCCCCAGCATTTT.

The genes are TRBV28 and TRBJ2-3, with D possibly being TRBD2 (7 bases). The CDR3 sequence is 16 residues long. The germline V and J ends were trimmed by 1 base and 3 bases, with 14 bases remaining between them. CDR1 is MDHEN and CDR2 is SYDVKM in the germline V gene. CDR3 residues: CASSLFQGGGTDTQYF. The CDR3 coding sequence is TGTGCCAGCAGTTTATTCCAGGGAGGGGGGACAGATACGCAGTATTTT.

The genes are TRBV6-5 and TRBJ1-3; D is undetermined. This CDR3 region has 16 residues. Trimming stripped 0 bases from V and 4 bases from J, with 13 bases between. Germline V gene lookup returns CDR1 MNHEY and CDR2 SVGAGI. CDR3 residues: CASSYSIEGNGNTIYF. The CDR3 nucleotides read TGTGCCAGCAGTTACTCGATAGAAGGGAACGGAAACACCATATATTTT.

The chain has TRBV11-3 and TRBJ1-1; a possible D gene is TRBD1 (5 bases). Trimming removed 2 bases from V and 2 bases from J, with 9 bases in between. The germline CDR1 and CDR2 sequences are SGHNT and YENEEA. This CDR3 region has 14 residues. The CDR3 sequence: CASSLRGPNTEAFF. In nucleotides, the CDR3 is TGTGCCAGCAGCTTACGGGGCCCAAACACTGAAGCTTTCTTT.

CDR3 sequence: CASGDQETQYF. The CDR3 nucleotides read TGTGCCAGTGGGGACCAAGAGACCCAGTACTTC. The chain carries TRBV3-1 (or the pseudogene TRBV3-2) and TRBJ2-5; D unresolved. This CDR3 has 11 residues. Germline CDR1 reads LGHDT; CDR2 reads YNNKEL (reference sequence). V shed 9 bases and J shed 0 bases, with 5 bases lying between them.

CDR3 coding DNA: TGTGCCAGTAGTTCCTGGACTAGCTGGTCAAACTCTGGGGCCAACGTCCTGACTTTC. Translating it yields CASSSWTSWSNSGANVLTF. The rearrangement joins TRBV19 to TRBJ2-6, with 8 nucleotides matching TRBD2. The CDR3 consists of 19 residues. Germline V gene sequence: CDR1 LNHDA, CDR2 SQIVND (reference sequence). Losses at the gene ends were 5 bases for V and 0 bases for J; bases not matched to a gene: 12.

The chain has TRBV10-3 and TRBJ1-2, with D maybe TRBD1 (5 bases). Germline-derived CDR1 and CDR2 are ENHRY and SYGVKD. V was pared by 11 bases and J by 7 bases, with 20 bases between. The CDR3 has 13 residues. The chain's CDR3 is CASEPGPRGGYTF. In nucleotides, the CDR3 is TGTGCCTCCGAACCGGGGCCCAGAGGTGGCTACACCTTC.

The V call is TRBV10-3, the J call TRBJ2-2, with D possibly being TRBD2 (5 bases). Germline V CDR1 and CDR2: ENHRY, SYGVKD. V lost 4 bases and J 5 bases, leaving 11 bases between the germline ends. The CDR3 has 14 residues. The CDR3 reads CAISVGVRTGELFF. The CDR3 DNA reads TGTGCCATCAGTGTCGGGGTCCGAACCGGGGAGCTGTTTTTT.

The V gene is TRBV5-1, the J gene TRBJ2-5; 8 bases are shared with TRBD1. V lost 4 bases to trimming and J lost 3 bases; unmatched junction nucleotides: 5. The CDR3 spans 14 residues. The V gene's germline CDR1 is SGHRS and CDR2 YFSETQ. The CDR3 DNA sequence: TGCGCCAGCAGCCGAGGACAGGGTGAAGAGACCCAGTACTTC. This sequence encodes CASSRGQGEETQYF.

The J gene is TRBJ1-3, the V gene TRBV9; D remains unclear. Germline V gene lookup returns CDR1 SGDLS and CDR2 YYNGEE. Deletions cut 0 bases from V and 3 bases from J, with 10 bases between. The CDR3 consists of 15 residues. CDR3 DNA sequence: TGTGCCAGCAGCGTAGGGGAAGGGCGTGGAAACACCATATATTTT. This sequence encodes CASSVGEGRGNTIYF.

V usage is TRBV7-3 and J usage is TRBJ2-3; D may be TRBD1 (5 bases). Germline CDR1 reads SGHTA; CDR2 reads FQGTGA. Trimming shortened V by 2 bases and J by 6 bases, and 12 bases separated the two germline ends. The CDR3 sequence is 14 residues long. The DNA of the CDR3 is TGTGCCAGCAGCTTAGATAGGGGTGTGGATACGCAGTATTTT. It codes for CASSLDRGVDTQYF.

The chain has TRBV30 and TRBJ2-1; 10 bases map to TRBD1. The CDR3 has 14 amino acids. Germline CDR1 reads GTSNPN; CDR2 reads SVGIG (reference sequence). Germline trimming cut 3 bases from V and 3 bases from J; bases unmatched to any gene: 2. CDR3 in DNA: TGTGCCTGGAGCGGACAGGGGGTCTACAATGAGCAGTTCTTC. Its protein is CAWSGQGVYNEQFF.

The J gene is TRBJ1-2, the V gene TRBV7-3; D is perhaps TRBD1 (6 bases). In germline, CDR1 is SGHTA, CDR2 FQGTGA. The CDR3 is 15 residues long. V was pared by 3 bases and J by 2 bases, with 13 bases between. In nucleotides, the CDR3 is TGTGCCAGCAGCTTGTCAGGGGATAGAAACTATGGCTACACCTTC. This gives the protein CASSLSGDRNYGYTF.

The V gene is TRBV5-6, the J gene TRBJ1-5; a possible D gene is TRBD1 (6 bases). The ends were cut back, 1 base at V and 5 bases at J, with 16 bases in the middle. Germline V CDR1 and CDR2: SGHDT, YYEEEE. The CDR3 spans 16 residues. The CDR3 nucleotides are TGTGCCAGCAGCTTGCGGCCGACAGGTTCATATCAGCCCCAGCATTTT. It specifies CASSLRPTGSYQPQHF. Together with reference TRBV5-6 and TRBJ1-5, the CDR3 gives the full variable domain: DAGVTQSPTHLIKTRGQQVTLRCSPKSGHDTVSWYQQALGQGPQFIFQYYEEEERQRGNFPDRFSGHQFPNYSSELNVNALLLGDSALYLCASSLRPTGSYQPQHFGDGTRLSIL.